The source of this T cell receptor beta chain is a study of blood T cell repertoires in COVID-19. For the study at large: There were acute and convalescent COVID-19 samples, and they came from the United States, Italy and Spain. Sources were T cells, B-cell-depleted T cells, or PBMCs; the material itself was cDNA or gDNA.

Under the authors' procedure: Amplification of reference gene primers was used by the study to estimate nucleated cell counts. This table comes from immunoSEQ multiplex PCR, and its TCRdb copy is limited to in-frame clones, with some not included. That table supplies the V and J calls and clone size; D and trimming were determined from the DNA. The data show 270,000 or so clones, approximately 90% seen once. The source of this sequence is a man in his forties or fifties with acute or convalescent COVID-19. The sample was peripheral blood.

The CDR3 loop reads CASFNYGYTF. The CDR3, as DNA: TGTGCCAGCTTTAACTATGGCTACACCTTC. The chain links TRBV19 to TRBJ1-2; D is undetermined. Trimming pared 9 bases from V and 1 base from J, leaving 3 bases between. CDR1 and CDR2 (germline): LNHDA, SQIVND (reference sequence). CDR3 length: 10 residues.